The TCR beta chain under discussion was sequenced for a study of beta chain features in type 1 diabetes. Each sorted population was over 98% pure. There are a few counts of this clone. The CDR3 spans 16 residues. CDR1 MNHNY and CDR2 SVGAGI come from the germline V gene (reference sequence). Losses at the gene ends were 5 bases for V and 6 bases for J; bases not matched to a gene: 7. Isolated RNA was reverse transcribed in full, so expressed TCRB transcripts were sequenced. Sequenced by immunoSEQ multiplex PCR; TCRdb stores in-frame clones only, minus some. The data contain around 300,000 clones, approximately 8% of them singletons.

The origin of this receptor is a woman aged 18-30 years in good health. The chain recombines TRBV6-6 with TRBJ2-1; 13 bases are shared with TRBD2. The sequencing sample was made of central memory CD4+ T cells from blood. CDR3 DNA: TGTGCCAGCAGTGCCACTAGCGGGAGGGCCCTCAATGAGCAGTTCTTC. Its protein product is CASSATSGRALNEQFF.